The table lists the clone carrying this T cell receptor beta chain with a count of one. Antigen: not known. The record originates from a study of Ad26.COV2.S vaccination and SARS-CoV-2 variants. Specified treatment: 15 to 20 received Ad26.COV2.S at low or high dose, single or two shots; about 5 received placebo; per-sample allocation not given. Specimen acquisition occurred on day 63 following the initial vaccine or placebo injection. The data were produced by immunoSEQ multiplex PCR, yet TCRdb's version contains in-frame clones alone and is incomplete. The data show a few hundred thousand clones, around 82% seen once. Points from the study as a whole: For non-spike TCRs, breadth in vaccine recipients resembled that in placebo recipients. The study found higher spike-specific TCR breadth in vaccine than placebo recipients. Total T cell responses may have been underestimated by the TCR breadth and depth analyses.

CDR1 is SGHTA and CDR2 is FQGTGA in the germline V gene. The CDR3 covers 15 residues. Trimming stripped 3 bases from V and 2 bases from J, with 10 bases between. This receptor was obtained from a person aged 18 to 65 who received the Ad26.COV2.S COVID-19 vaccine or a placebo. The sequenced sample was peripheral blood, obtained in a trial of Ad26.COV2.S vaccine versus placebo. The chain joins TRBV7-3 to TRBJ2-2; D might be TRBD1 or TRBD2, each matching 5 bases. In DNA, the CDR3 is TGTGCCAGCAGCTTCGATGGGACCAACACCGGGGAGCTGTTTTTT. Translated: CASSFDGTNTGELFF. Combining the CDR3 with reference TRBV7-3 and TRBJ2-2 gives the whole variable domain GAGVSQTPSNKVTEKGKYVELRCDPISGHTALYWYRQSLGQGPEFLIYFQGTGAADDSGLPNDRFFAVRPEGSVSTLKIQRTERGDSAVYLCASSFDGTNTGELFFGEGSRLTVL.